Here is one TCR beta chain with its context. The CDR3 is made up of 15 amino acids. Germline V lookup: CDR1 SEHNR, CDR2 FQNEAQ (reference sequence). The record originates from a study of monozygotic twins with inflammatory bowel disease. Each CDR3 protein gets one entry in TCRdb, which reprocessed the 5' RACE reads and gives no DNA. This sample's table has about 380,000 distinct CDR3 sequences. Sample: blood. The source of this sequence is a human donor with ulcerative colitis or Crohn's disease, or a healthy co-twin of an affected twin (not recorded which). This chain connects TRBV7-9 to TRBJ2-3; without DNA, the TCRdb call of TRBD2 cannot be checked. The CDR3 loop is CARSNLAVSTDTQYF.